This T cell receptor (beta chain) was identified in a study of blood T cell repertoires in COVID-19. Whole-study context: Researchers got acute and convalescent COVID-19 samples from the United States, Italy and Spain. Sources were T cells, B-cell-depleted T cells, or PBMCs; the material itself was cDNA or gDNA.

It was during active infection that Seattle patients were enrolled and then longitudinally followed. Original handling: How many nucleated cells were present was estimated from reference gene primer amplification. Sequencing was performed with immunoSEQ multiplex PCR; in TCRdb, only in-frame clones are kept and a portion is missing. The V and J calls and clone size were taken over from that table, and D and trimming were inferred from the DNA. This table holds 250,000 to 400,000 clones, roughly 90% found once. Germline V gene sequence: CDR1 MNHEY, CDR2 SMNVEV (reference sequence). V was pared by 2 bases and J by 4 bases, with 9 bases between. The CDR3 consists of 13 residues.

Material for sequencing was peripheral blood. The TCR comes from a woman aged 25 to 39 with COVID-19, enrolled during active disease. The chain combines TRBV27 with TRBJ2-7, with D possibly TRBD2 on 5 matching bases. The chain's CDR3 is CASSLMGSYEQYF. In DNA form, the CDR3 reads TGTGCCAGCAGTTTAATGGGGAGTTACGAGCAGTACTTC.